Each of the 32 T cell receptor beta chains below was sequenced from the same sample in a study of cytomegalovirus exposure and HLA in healthy donors. In the PCR, 60 Vbeta and 13 Jbeta primers were used. Using immunoSEQ multiplex PCR, the repertoire was profiled, and TCRdb retains in-frame clones only, with some absent. The sample shows about 94,000 clones, around 69% of them seen only once. What was sequenced was PBMCs. These receptor sequences come from a man aged 25-45 years in good health and CMV-seronegative.

This rearrangement joins TRBV2 to TRBJ2-3, with D hard to call. Trimming left V 8 bases short and J 10 bases short, with 16 bases between. Germline V lookup: CDR1 SNHLY, CDR2 FYNNEI. This CDR3 region has 12 residues. CDR3 nucleotides: TGTGCCAGCGAAGGTCGTCGCGGCGCGCAGTATTTT. Its protein is CASEGRRGAQYF.

This clone was observed a handful of times. The junction does not match germline at one end; this may be a read error. The chain uses TRBV7-9 and TRBJ2-7; D is perhaps TRBD2 (6 bases). CDR1 is SEHNR and CDR2 is FQNEAQ in the germline V gene (reference sequence). There are 13 residues in the CDR3. The CDR3 is CSSRWDSPGEQYF. For the CDR3, the DNA is TGTTCCAGCAGGTGGGACTCCCCGGGAGAGCAGTACTTC. Complete variable domain (other parts from reference TRBV7-9 and TRBJ2-7): DTGVSQNPRHKITKRGQNVTFRCDPISEHNRLYWYRQTLGQGPEFLTYFQNEAQLEKSRLLSDRFSAERPKGSFSTLEIQRTEQGDSAMYLCSSRWDSPGEQYFGPGTRLTVT.

The V call is TRBV28, the J call TRBJ1-1; TRBD1 aligns across 7 bases. CDR1 MDHEN and CDR2 SYDVKM come from the germline V gene. This CDR3 region has 15 residues. V lost 7 bases to trimming and J lost 10 bases; unmatched junction nucleotides: 18. This chain's CDR3 is CASNTRGRSRARAFF. The CDR3 nucleotides read TGTGCCAGCAATACCAGGGGGAGGTCCAGGGCCAGAGCTTTCTTT.

This rearrangement joins TRBV5-1 to TRBJ1-1; D gene uncertain. Trimming removed 4 bases at V and 4 bases at J, with 23 bases between. The CDR3 loop spans 17 amino acids. Germline CDR1 SGHRS, CDR2 YFSETQ. CDR3 in DNA: TGCGCCAGCAGCCCGCGGGGTAATACTGGTGGTATCACTGAAGCTTTCTTT. It yields the protein CASSPRGNTGGITEAFF.

The rearrangement links TRBV6-6 to TRBJ2-2; 9 bases align to TRBD1. Germline CDR1 is MNHNY and CDR2 is SVGAGI (reference sequence). The CDR3 has 16 residues. J lost 6 bases, V lost 6 bases, and 11 bases had no gene match. The CDR3: CASRSGTGKSSGELFF. The CDR3 DNA reads TGTGCCAGCAGATCCGGGACAGGGAAGAGCTCCGGGGAGCTGTTTTTT.

This chain links TRBV28 with TRBJ1-6; the match to TRBD1 covers 8 bases. Trimming took 6 bases from V and 5 from J; bases not matched to a gene: 6. Germline V gene sequence: CDR1 MDHEN, CDR2 SYDVKM. The CDR3 has 15 amino acids. CDR3 in DNA: TGTGCCAGCAGGCGGTCGACAGGGGATAATTCACCCCTCCACTTT. Protein product: CASRRSTGDNSPLHF.

The rearrangement joins TRBV6-6 to TRBJ2-1, with TRBD2 matching 11 bases. Germline V gene lookup returns CDR1 MNHNY and CDR2 SVGAGI (reference sequence). The CDR3 totals 14 residues. V shed 6 bases, J shed 8 bases, and the junction held 6 bases outside the gene matches. This chain's CDR3 is CASRSSGGAHEQFF. The CDR3 DNA reads as TGTGCCAGCAGAAGTAGCGGGGGGGCCCATGAGCAGTTCTTC.

The count of this clone is one. V gene TRBV30 combines with J gene TRBJ2-7; TRBD1 might be the D (6 bases). The V gene's germline CDR1 is GTSNPN and CDR2 SVGIG (reference sequence). The CDR3 runs 11 residues. The germline V and J ends were trimmed by 1 base and 6 bases, with 7 bases remaining between them. The CDR3 region has the DNA TGTGCCTGGAGTGCAGGGGTCGAGCAGTACTTC. The encoded protein is CAWSAGVEQYF. The full variable domain, its missing parts supplied by reference TRBV30 and TRBJ2-7, is SQTIHQWPATLVQPVGSPLSLECTVEGTSNPNLYWYRQAAGRGLQLLFYSVGIGQISSEVPQNLSASRPQDRQFILSSKKLLLSDSGFYLCAWSAGVEQYFGPGTRLTVT.

V gene TRBV7-2 combines with J gene TRBJ2-7, with D hard to call. CDR3 length: 14 residues. Germline lookup yields CDR1 SGHTA and CDR2 FQGNSA. The germline V and J ends were trimmed by 4 bases and 0 bases, with 10 bases remaining between them. CDR3 coding DNA: TGTGCCAGCAGCTCCCTTACGGTCTCCTACGAGCAGTACTTC. Translating it yields CASSSLTVSYEQYF.

V and J are TRBV18 and TRBJ2-3, with TRBD2 matching 9 bases. There are 15 residues in the CDR3. The ends lost 0 bases at V and 4 bases at J; junction bases unmatched: 2. Germline CDR1 and CDR2: KGHSH and LQKENI. The CDR3 spells CASSPPSGSSDTQYF. The CDR3 nucleotides read TGTGCCAGCTCACCACCTAGCGGGAGCTCAGATACGCAGTATTTT.

The V and J genes are TRBV6-1 and TRBJ1-2; D unclear. Germline V gene lookup returns CDR1 MNHNS and CDR2 SASEGT. The CDR3 runs to 14 residues. With 1 base removed from V and 0 bases from J, the gap between germline ends came to 6 bases. The CDR3 sequence: CASSEDITNYGYTF. CDR3 nucleotides: TGTGCCAGCAGTGAAGATATTACTAACTATGGCTACACCTTC.

This chain uses TRBV5-1 with TRBJ2-1; 11 positions match TRBD2. J lost 6 bases, V lost 1 base, and 6 bases had no gene match. This CDR3 is 16 amino acids long. Germline loops: CDR1 SGHRS, CDR2 YFSETQ. Here the CDR3 reads CASSLKLAGVGNEQFF. The CDR3 bases are TGCGCCAGCAGCTTGAAACTAGCGGGAGTAGGCAATGAGCAGTTCTTC.

The genes are TRBV27 and TRBJ2-7, with D maybe TRBD1 (5 bases). The V gene's germline CDR1 is MNHEY and CDR2 SMNVEV (reference sequence). V lost 3 bases and J lost 6, with 9 bases in between. This CDR3 spans 12 amino acids. The chain's CDR3 is CASSFQGSEQYF. CDR3 DNA: TGTGCCAGCAGTTTTCAGGGATCCGAGCAGTACTTC.

This clone was seen a handful of times. The chain carries TRBV5-1 and TRBJ2-3; 8 bases fit TRBD1. The CDR3 has 13 residues. Germline V lookup: CDR1 SGHRS, CDR2 YFSETQ. The junction had 3 bases not matched to a gene; V was cut back by 3 bases and J by 6 bases. The CDR3 here is CASSSDRADTQYF. Here the CDR3 DNA reads TGCGCCAGCAGCTCGGACAGGGCCGATACGCAGTATTTT.

This sequence joins TRBV19 and TRBJ1-2; D perhaps matches TRBD1 (6 bases). Per the germline V gene, CDR1 is LNHDA and CDR2 is SQIVND (reference sequence). V lost 5 bases to trimming and J lost 0 bases, with 10 bases between them. The CDR3 is 14 residues long. The CDR3 reads CASSFRGSNYGYTF. DNA for the CDR3: TGTGCCAGTAGTTTCAGGGGTTCTAACTATGGCTACACCTTC.

The chain employs TRBV6-5 and TRBJ1-5; D is uncertain. V lost 4 bases, J lost 5 bases, and 9 bases lay in between. The length of the CDR3 is 13 residues. Germline CDR1 and CDR2: MNHEY and SVGAGI. CDR3: CASSSFPDQPQHF. CDR3 nucleotide sequence: TGTGCCAGCAGTTCTTTCCCCGATCAGCCCCAGCATTTT.

The rearrangement links TRBV19 to TRBJ1-3, with 7 positions matching TRBD1. Germline V gene lookup returns CDR1 LNHDA and CDR2 SQIVND (reference sequence). The CDR3 contains 13 residues. With V trimmed by 11 bases and J by 4 bases, 8 bases remained unmatched. Here the CDR3 reads CAGSGTAGNTIYF. The CDR3 nucleotides are TGTGCCGGATCGGGGACAGCAGGAAACACCATATATTTT.

This clone was seen a single time. The chain recombines TRBV19 with TRBJ1-2; D remains unclear. From germline, CDR1 is LNHDA and CDR2 SQIVND (reference sequence). V was trimmed by 4 bases and J by 6 bases, leaving 15 bases between them. The CDR3 extends over 14 amino acids. CDR3 sequence (DNA): TGTGCCAGTAGTAGACCGACGTCGGGGAATGGCTACACCTTC. Protein sequence: CASSRPTSGNGYTF.

V usage is TRBV23-1 and J usage is TRBJ2-7; 10 nucleotides agree with TRBD1. Being an ORF, TRBV23-1 has a function that is uncertain. The CDR3 sequence is 11 residues long. J gave up 12 bases and V 8 bases, and 7 bases lay outside the gene matches. The CDR3 spells CASPDRGGLYF. DNA of the CDR3: TGCGCCAGCCCGGACAGGGGGGGACTGTACTTC.

This clone was observed a single time. Mismatch with germline at one junction end may stem from a read error. The chain joins TRBV7-9 to TRBJ2-1; TRBD2 matches at 10 bases. CDR1 and CDR2 from the germline V gene are SEHNR and FQNEAQ (reference sequence). The CDR3 covers 19 residues. As DNA, the CDR3 is TGTTCCAGCAGCTTAGCGCCCCGGCCTAGCGGGAGTCATGGCAATGAGCAGTTCTTC. This translates into CSSSLAPRPSGSHGNEQFF.

The V gene is TRBV5-5, the J gene TRBJ2-3; D perhaps matches TRBD2 (7 bases). Trimming pared 0 bases from V and 2 bases from J, leaving 10 bases between. The length of the CDR3 is 15 residues. Germline lookup yields CDR1 SGHKS and CDR2 YYEKEE (reference sequence). As DNA, the CDR3 is TGTGCCAGCAGCTTGGGCGGGGGCATCACAGATACGCAGTATTTT. Amino acids: CASSLGGGITDTQYF.

The genes are TRBV7-2 and TRBJ2-1; 8 bases fit TRBD1. Germline V gene sequence: CDR1 SGHTA, CDR2 FQGNSA. V was clipped by 5 bases and J by 1 base; unmatched bases: 7. CDR3 length: 16 amino acids. CDR3 sequence (DNA): TGTGCCAGCAGCCGGACAGGGATGGGGTCCTACAATGAGCAGTTCTTC. Translating it yields CASSRTGMGSYNEQFF.

The chain combines TRBV27 with TRBJ2-7; 8 bases map to TRBD1. With V trimmed by 1 base and J by 4 bases, 3 bases remained unmatched. CDR3 size: 14 residues. The germline V gene encodes CDR1 MNHEY and CDR2 SMNVEV (reference sequence). The CDR3, as DNA: TGTGCCAGCAGTTTATATCAGGGGGCGTACGAGCAGTACTTC. The encoded protein is CASSLYQGAYEQYF.

The chain carries TRBV7-2 and TRBJ2-2; D remains ambiguous. Germline values: CDR1 SGHTA, CDR2 FQGNSA. V lost 5 bases to trimming and J lost 4 bases, with 17 bases between them. The CDR3 is made up of 16 amino acids. CDR3 region: CASSPNRQRITGELFF. The CDR3 DNA sequence: TGTGCCAGCAGCCCCAACAGACAAAGAATCACCGGGGAGCTGTTTTTT.

The genes are TRBV27 and TRBJ2-3; 11 bases fit TRBD2. CDR1 and CDR2 (germline): MNHEY, SMNVEV (reference sequence). The V segment lost 3 bases and the J segment 9 bases; nucleotides outside the gene matches: 11. The CDR3 sequence is 16 residues long. The chain's CDR3 is CASSFPPSGRPPTQYF. The CDR3 nucleotides read TGTGCCAGCAGTTTCCCGCCTAGCGGGAGGCCACCCACGCAGTATTTT.

The chain has TRBV14 and TRBJ1-2; the D is unclear. This CDR3 has 15 residues. V shed 4 bases and J shed 4 bases, with 16 bases lying between them. In germline, CDR1 is SGHDN, CDR2 FVKESK. The CDR3 nucleotides are TGTGCCAGCAGCCCACTCGGGAGTATAGCCTATGGCTACACCTTC. Amino acid sequence: CASSPLGSIAYGYTF. The entire variable domain, with the rest obtained from reference TRBV14 and TRBJ1-2, is as follows: EAGVTQFPSHSVIEKGQTVTLRCDPISGHDNLYWYRRVMGKEIKFLLHFVKESKQDESGMPNNRFLAERTGGTYSTLKVQPAELEDSGVYFCASSPLGSIAYGYTFGSGTRLTVV.

The gene calls are TRBV7-2 and TRBJ2-3; D remains unclear. Trimming pared 5 bases from V and 4 bases from J, leaving 13 bases between. CDR1 and CDR2 (germline): SGHTA, FQGNSA. CDR3 length: 14 residues. Here the CDR3 DNA reads TGTGCCAGCAGCCCCCGGCAGGTATCAGATACGCAGTATTTT. Translated: CASSPRQVSDTQYF. Drawing the rest from reference TRBV7-2 and TRBJ2-3, the complete variable domain is GAGVSQSPSNKVTEKGKDVELRCDPISGHTALYWYRQSLGQGLEFLIYFQGNSAPDKSGLPSDRFSAERTGGSVSTLTIQRTQQEDSAVYLCASSPRQVSDTQYFGPGTRLTVL.

The chain links TRBV6-4 to TRBJ2-3; possibly TRBD2 for D (7 bases). This CDR3 comprises 15 residues. Looked up from germline, CDR1 is MRHNA and CDR2 is SNTAGT. The V and J ends lost 3 bases and 2 bases respectively, with 12 bases between them. CDR3 in amino acids: CASSDGGGDTDTQYF. As DNA, the CDR3 is TGTGCCAGCAGTGATGGAGGGGGGGACACAGATACGCAGTATTTT.

This clone was seen just once. The chain recombines TRBV6-5 with TRBJ1-2; D not resolved. V was shortened by 5 bases and J by 2 bases, with 12 bases between the two germline ends. Germline-derived CDR1 and CDR2 are MNHEY and SVGAGI. The CDR3 is 14 amino acids. The CDR3 sequence is CASSVNLWNYGYTF. CDR3 in DNA: TGTGCCAGCAGTGTCAATCTATGGAACTATGGCTACACCTTC.

The V and J genes are TRBV6-5 and TRBJ2-1; 8 bases are shared with TRBD1. Per the germline V gene, CDR1 is MNHEY and CDR2 is SVGAGI. The CDR3 has 15 residues. V lost 7 bases and J lost 1; bases outside the gene matches: 6. The CDR3 spells CASTLTGGSYNEQFF. The CDR3, as DNA: TGTGCCAGCACCTTAACAGGGGGATCCTACAATGAGCAGTTCTTC.

The chain recombines TRBV20-1 with TRBJ1-2; D not certain. Germline CDR1 DFQATT, CDR2 SNEGSKA (reference sequence). V gave up 5 bases and J gave up 2 bases, with 6 bases separating them. CDR3 size: 11 residues. The CDR3 here is CSAHENYGYTF. The DNA of the CDR3 is TGCAGTGCTCATGAGAACTATGGCTACACCTTC.

Only a few counts were recorded for this clone. Compared with germline, one end of the junction differs, possibly owing to a read error. This chain joins TRBV7-7 and TRBJ2-1, with 8 bases matching TRBD1. Germline assignment: CDR1 SSHAT and CDR2 FNYEAQ (reference sequence). CDR3 size: 14 residues. As DNA, the CDR3 is TGTGCTAGCAGCTTAGGGACAGGAACCAATGAGCAGTTCTTC. This sequence encodes CASSLGTGTNEQFF.